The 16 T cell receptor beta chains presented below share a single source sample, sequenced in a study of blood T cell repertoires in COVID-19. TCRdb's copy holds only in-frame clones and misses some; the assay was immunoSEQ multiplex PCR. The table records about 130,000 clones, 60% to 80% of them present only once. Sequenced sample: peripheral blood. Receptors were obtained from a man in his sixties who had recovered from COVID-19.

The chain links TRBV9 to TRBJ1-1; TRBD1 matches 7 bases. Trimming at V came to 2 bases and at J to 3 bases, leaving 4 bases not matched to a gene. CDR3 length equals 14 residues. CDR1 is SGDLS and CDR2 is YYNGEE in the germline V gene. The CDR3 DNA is TGTGCCAGCAGCGTCTCCGGGACAGACACTGAAGCTTTCTTT. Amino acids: CASSVSGTDTEAFF.

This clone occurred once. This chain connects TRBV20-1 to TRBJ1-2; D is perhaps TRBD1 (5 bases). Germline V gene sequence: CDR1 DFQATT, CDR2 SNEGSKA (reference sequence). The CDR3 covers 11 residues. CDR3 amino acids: CSDSANYGYTF. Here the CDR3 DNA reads TGCAGCGACAGTGCTAACTATGGCTACACCTTC.

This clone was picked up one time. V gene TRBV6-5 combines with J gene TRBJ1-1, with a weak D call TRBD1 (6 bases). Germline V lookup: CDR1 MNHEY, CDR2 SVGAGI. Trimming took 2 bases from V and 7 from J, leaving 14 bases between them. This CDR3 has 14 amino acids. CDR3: CASSYTGMSHEAFF. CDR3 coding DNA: TGTGCCAGCAGTTACACAGGGATGAGTCATGAAGCTTTCTTT.

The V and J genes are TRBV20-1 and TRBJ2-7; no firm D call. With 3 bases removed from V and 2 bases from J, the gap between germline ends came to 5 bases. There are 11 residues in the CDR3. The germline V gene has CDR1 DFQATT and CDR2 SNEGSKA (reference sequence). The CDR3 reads CSASIPYEQYF. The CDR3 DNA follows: TGCAGTGCTAGCATTCCCTACGAGCAGTACTTC.

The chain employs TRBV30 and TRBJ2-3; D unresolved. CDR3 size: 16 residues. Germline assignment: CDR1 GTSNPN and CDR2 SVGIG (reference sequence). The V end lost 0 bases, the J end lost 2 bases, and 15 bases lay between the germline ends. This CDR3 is CAWSVNLALITDTQYF. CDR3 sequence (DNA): TGTGCCTGGAGTGTAAATCTGGCCCTTATCACAGATACGCAGTATTTT.

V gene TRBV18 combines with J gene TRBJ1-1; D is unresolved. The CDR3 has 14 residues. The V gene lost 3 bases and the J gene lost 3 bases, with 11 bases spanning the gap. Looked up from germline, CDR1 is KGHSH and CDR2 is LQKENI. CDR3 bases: TGTGCCAGCTCACCGGCGACATCCGACACTGAAGCTTTCTTT. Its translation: CASSPATSDTEAFF.

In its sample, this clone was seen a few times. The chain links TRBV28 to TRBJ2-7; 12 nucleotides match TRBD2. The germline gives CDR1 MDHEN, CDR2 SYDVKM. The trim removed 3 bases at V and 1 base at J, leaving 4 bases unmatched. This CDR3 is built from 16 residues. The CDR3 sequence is CASSLRLAGVSYEQYF. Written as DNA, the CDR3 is TGTGCCAGCAGTTTGCGACTAGCGGGAGTTTCCTACGAGCAGTACTTC. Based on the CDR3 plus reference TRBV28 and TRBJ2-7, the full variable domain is DVKVTQSSRYLVKRTGEKVFLECVQDMDHENMFWYRQDPGLGLRLIYFSYDVKMKEKGDIPEGYSVSREKKERFSLILESASTNQTSMYLCASSLRLAGVSYEQYFGPGTRLTVT.

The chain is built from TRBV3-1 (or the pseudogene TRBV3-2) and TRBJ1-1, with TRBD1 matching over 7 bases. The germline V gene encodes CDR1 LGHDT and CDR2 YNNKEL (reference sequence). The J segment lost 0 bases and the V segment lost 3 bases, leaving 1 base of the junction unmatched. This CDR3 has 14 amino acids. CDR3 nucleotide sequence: TGTGCCAGCAGCCAGGGGACAGTGAACACTGAAGCTTTCTTT. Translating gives CASSQGTVNTEAFF.

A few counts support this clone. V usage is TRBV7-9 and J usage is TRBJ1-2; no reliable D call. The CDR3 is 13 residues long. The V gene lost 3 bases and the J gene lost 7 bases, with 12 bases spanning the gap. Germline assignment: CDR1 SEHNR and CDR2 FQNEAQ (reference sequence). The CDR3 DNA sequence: TGTGCCAGCAGCTTCGGGGAGGCCGGTGGCTACACCTTC. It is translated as CASSFGEAGGYTF.

The CDR3 loop reads CASSSSWDSLNGYTF. CDR3 in DNA: TGCGCCAGCAGCTCCAGTTGGGACAGTCTAAACGGCTACACCTTC. V gene TRBV5-1 combines with J gene TRBJ1-2; TRBD1 agrees at 7 bases. Germline V gene sequence: CDR1 SGHRS, CDR2 YFSETQ. The V and J ends lost 3 bases and 8 bases, in that order; junction bases with no gene match: 13. This CDR3 comprises 15 residues.

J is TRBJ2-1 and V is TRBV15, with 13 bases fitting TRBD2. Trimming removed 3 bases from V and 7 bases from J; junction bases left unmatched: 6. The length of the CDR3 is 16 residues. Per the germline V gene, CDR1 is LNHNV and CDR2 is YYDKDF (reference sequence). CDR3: CATSRALAGGRNEQFF. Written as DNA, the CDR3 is TGTGCCACCAGCAGGGCACTAGCGGGGGGGAGGAATGAGCAGTTCTTC.

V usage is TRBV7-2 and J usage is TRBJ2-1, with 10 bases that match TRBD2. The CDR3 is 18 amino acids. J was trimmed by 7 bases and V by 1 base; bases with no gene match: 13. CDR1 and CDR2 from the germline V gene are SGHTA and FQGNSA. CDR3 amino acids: CASSLGVLAGGPWNEQFF. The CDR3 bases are TGTGCCAGCAGCTTAGGAGTGTTAGCGGGGGGCCCTTGGAATGAGCAGTTCTTC. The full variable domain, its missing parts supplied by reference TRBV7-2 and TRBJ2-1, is GAGVSQSPSNKVTEKGKDVELRCDPISGHTALYWYRQSLGQGLEFLIYFQGNSAPDKSGLPSDRFSAERTGGSVSTLTIQRTQQEDSAVYLCASSLGVLAGGPWNEQFFGPGTRLTVL.

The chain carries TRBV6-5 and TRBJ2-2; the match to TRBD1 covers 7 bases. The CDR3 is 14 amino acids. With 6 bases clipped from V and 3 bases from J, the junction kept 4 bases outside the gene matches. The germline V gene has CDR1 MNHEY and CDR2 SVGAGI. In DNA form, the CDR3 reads TGTGCCAGCAGACAAGGGACAGACACCGGGGAGCTGTTTTTT. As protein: CASRQGTDTGELFF.

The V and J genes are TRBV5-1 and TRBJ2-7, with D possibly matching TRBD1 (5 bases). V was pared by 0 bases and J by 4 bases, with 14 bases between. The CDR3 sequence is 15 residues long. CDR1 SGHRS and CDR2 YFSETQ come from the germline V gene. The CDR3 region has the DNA TGCGCCAGCAGCTTGGAGCCAGGGCCTTATTACGAGCAGTACTTC. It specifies CASSLEPGPYYEQYF.

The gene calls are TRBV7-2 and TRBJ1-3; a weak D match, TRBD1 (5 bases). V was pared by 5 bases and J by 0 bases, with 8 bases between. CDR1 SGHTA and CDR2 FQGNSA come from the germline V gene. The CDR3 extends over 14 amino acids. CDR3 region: CASSGASSGNTIYF. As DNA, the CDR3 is TGTGCCAGCAGCGGGGCAAGCTCTGGAAACACCATATATTTT.

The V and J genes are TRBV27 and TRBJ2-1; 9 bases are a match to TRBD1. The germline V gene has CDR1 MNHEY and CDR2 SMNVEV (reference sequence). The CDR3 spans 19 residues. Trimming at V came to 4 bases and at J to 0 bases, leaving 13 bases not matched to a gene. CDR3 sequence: CASSSPGTGLLGSYNEQFF. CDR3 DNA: TGTGCCAGCAGTTCCCCCGGGACAGGGTTGTTGGGCTCCTACAATGAGCAGTTCTTC.